This TCR beta chain stems from a study of T-cell memory formation after mild COVID-19. Study in general: The study found TCR clusters largely donor specific. Overall study results and limits: A subset of responding clones appeared in pre-infection memory, suggesting cross-reactive memory joined.

Points on this clonotype: Its target is not known.

The CDR3 is 15 residues long. V lost 5 bases, J lost 6 bases, and 10 bases stayed unmatched. Germline assignment: CDR1 LNHNV and CDR2 YYDKDF (reference sequence). Using its own MiXCR run on the 5' RACE reads, TCRdb lists one record per CDR3 protein. This table holds 470,000 or so distinct CDR3 sequences, about 18% found once. What was sequenced was PBMCs or a T cell subset sorted from them (not recorded which). This receptor was taken from an adult woman who had mild COVID-19 (a few samples of this study predate the infection). Cell type and time point are not known. The rearrangement joins TRBV15 to TRBJ2-7; 10 nucleotides agree with TRBD1. The CDR3 region has the DNA TGTGCCACCAGCTCAACCGGGACAGGGGAAGCCGAGCAGTACTTC. Its translation: CATSSTGTGEAEQYF. Combining the CDR3 with reference TRBV15 and TRBJ2-7 gives the whole variable domain DAMVIQNPRYQVTQFGKPVTLSCSQTLNHNVMYWYQQKSSQAPKLLFHYYDKDFNNEADTPDNFQSRRPNTSFCFLDIRSPGLGDTAMYLCATSSTGTGEAEQYFGPGTRLTVT.